This is a list of T cell receptor beta chains from one sample in a study of blood T cells in healthy people across ages. Via MiXCR, TCRdb re-called the 5' RACE reads, giving one row per CDR3 protein. Among 2 million or so distinct CDR3 sequences listed, roughly 50% were seen once. The sequencing sample was made of blood. Receptor source: a woman between 35 and 50 years old in good health. The CDR3 runs from the conserved cysteine through the conserved F or W. A D gene is named only where the DNA matches it firmly. Clone size is stated in some rows and not others, as once, few, many or a class when expanded.

d_call | j_call | v_call | clone_size | cdr3_nt | cdr3_aa
- | TRBJ1-2 | TRBV28 | - | TGTGCCAGCTTTGGACAGATCTATGGCTACACCTTC | CASFGQIYGYTF
- | TRBJ2-7 | TRBV6-2/TRBV6-3 | - | TGTGCCAGCAGTCGGGGATGGGACTACGAGCAGTACTTC | CASSRGWDYEQYF
TRBD2 | TRBJ2-5 | TRBV7-2 | - | TGTGCCAGCAGCTTAGGCGGGGGCGGGGGGCAAGAGACCCAGTACTTC | CASSLGGGGGQETQYF
- | TRBJ2-5 | TRBV7-2 | - | TGTGCCAGCAGCTATAACTATCAAGAGACCCAGTACTTC | CASSYNYQETQYF
- | TRBJ2-1 | TRBV20-1 | few | TGCAGTGCTTTCGACTGGAGCTCCTACAATGAGCAGTTCTTC | CSAFDWSSYNEQFF
- | TRBJ2-4 | TRBV12-3/TRBV12-4 | - | TGTGCCAGCAGCCCAGGTCCAAGTGGGGGCAACATTCAGTACTTC | CASSPGPSGGNIQYF
- | TRBJ2-1 | TRBV28 | - | TGTGCCAGCAGTTTAGGGCGAGGGTCTTACAATAAGCAGTTCTTC | CASSLGRGSYNKQFF
TRBD2 | TRBJ2-1 | TRBV27 | - | TGTGCCAGCAGTTTAAGGTTTAGCGGGGGGCGGAATGAGCAGTTCTTC | CASSLRFSGGRNEQFF
- | TRBJ1-6 | TRBV9 | - | TGTGCCAGCAGCGTAGCTGGAGGGCAATCACCCCTCCACTTT | CASSVAGGQSPLHF
- | TRBJ2-1 | TRBV7-9 | - | TGTGCCAGCAGCTTTTCGGGCCCCGAGCAGTTCTTC | CASSFSGPEQFF
TRBD2 | TRBJ2-1 | TRBV4-2 | - | TGTGCCAGCAGCCAAGACCCAACGCTGGCGGGGGGGCTCTACAATGAGCAGTTCTTC | CASSQDPTLAGGLYNEQFF
- | TRBJ2-1 | TRBV6-5 | - | TGTGCCAGCAGCCAAAGGATGGGGGGCGGGGAGCAGTTCTTC | CASSQRMGGGEQFF
- | TRBJ2-3 | TRBV7-2 | - | TGTGCCAGCAGCTTAGAGTCCGGACTGCTTACAGATACGCAGTATTTT | CASSLESGLLTDTQYF
- | TRBJ2-5 | TRBV6-5 | - | TGTGCCAGCAGTTACTCCGAAGGGAAAGAGACCCAGTACTTC | CASSYSEGKETQYF
- | TRBJ2-5 | TRBV20-1 | - | TGCAGTGCGACGTTCCAGGGCGGTGTAGAGACCCAGTACTTC | CSATFQGGVETQYF
TRBD2 | TRBJ2-1 | TRBV25-1 | few | TGTGCCAGCAGTGTGTCTAGCGGAAATGAGCAGTTCTTC | CASSVSSGNEQFF
- | TRBJ2-7 | TRBV6-5 | - | TGTGCCAGCAGTTACTCGTTCGAGGGCTCTTACGAGCAGTACTTC | CASSYSFEGSYEQYF
- | TRBJ2-1 | TRBV5-1 | few | TGCGCCAGCAGCTTATCATATGAGCAGTTCTTC | CASSLSYEQFF
- | TRBJ1-5 | TRBV20-1 | - | TGCAGTGCTGTGTCTGGGGCCAACAATCAGCCCCAGCATTTT | CSAVSGANNQPQHF
TRBD2 | TRBJ2-2 | TRBV25-1 | - | TGTGCCAGCTCTCCAATCAAGGGAGCGGGGGGCGGAAACACCGGGGAGCTGTTTTTT | CASSPIKGAGGGNTGELFF
TRBD2 | TRBJ2-1 | TRBV29-1 | - | TGCAGCGTTGAAGATGGGTCAAGGCTAGCGGGGGGGGCAGTCTACAATGAGCAGTTCTTC | CSVEDGSRLAGGAVYNEQFF
TRBD2 | TRBJ2-1 | TRBV5-1 | - | TGCGCCAGCAGCTTGGCTAGCGGCCCCTACAATGAGCAGTTCTTC | CASSLASGPYNEQFF
- | TRBJ2-4 | TRBV7-2 | - | TGTGCCAGCAGCCCACAAAGCACCAAAAACATTCAGTACTTC | CASSPQSTKNIQYF
- | TRBJ1-4 | TRBV6-5 | - | TGTGCCAGCAGTCCCACAGAGCTCGGGAAAAAACTGTTTTTT | CASSPTELGKKLFF
- | TRBJ1-4 | TRBV29-1 | - | TGCAGCGTTCGGGGGTCTGGTAATGAAAAACTGTTTTTT | CSVRGSGNEKLFF
- | TRBJ2-7 | TRBV6-2/TRBV6-3 | few | TGTGCCAGCAGTTACGTGGCAGCCCCCTACGAGCAGTACTTC | CASSYVAAPYEQYF
TRBD2 | TRBJ2-1 | TRBV12-3/TRBV12-4 | - | TGTGCCAGCAGTCCCGGGGCGGGGGGGTTGTCACGTGAGCAGTTCTTC | CASSPGAGGLSREQFF
TRBD1 | TRBJ2-7 | TRBV5-1 | - | TGCGCCTGCAGCTTGGGACAGGGACGCGAGCAGTACTTC | CACSLGQGREQYF
TRBD1 | TRBJ1-5 | TRBV29-1 | - | TGCAGCCCCGGACAGGGAAATCAGCCCCAGCATTTT | CSPGQGNQPQHF
TRBD1 | TRBJ1-2 | TRBV4-3 | - | TGCGCCAGCAGCCACCGGGACAGGAGATTTTTTGGCTACACCTTC | CASSHRDRRFFGYTF
- | TRBJ2-5 | TRBV27 | - | TGTGCCAGCAGTTTCGGGGGCGCGTTCCAAGAGACCCAGTACTTC | CASSFGGAFQETQYF
- | TRBJ2-5 | TRBV12-5 | few | TGTGCTAGTGGTTTGTGGCAGCAAGAGACCCAGTACTTC | CASGLWQQETQYF
- | TRBJ2-5 | TRBV28 | - | TGTGCCAGCAGTTTCTCCGGGGGGCTTGGGGAGACCCAGTACTTC | CASSFSGGLGETQYF
- | TRBJ2-5 | TRBV5-1 | - | TGCGCCAGCAGCTTGGAACCAGTAGGTACCCAGTACTTC | CASSLEPVGTQYF
- | TRBJ2-1 | TRBV12-3/TRBV12-4 | - | TGTGCCAGCAGTTTCGACAGACTCAATGAGCAGTTCTTC | CASSFDRLNEQFF
TRBD1 | TRBJ2-6 | TRBV25-1 | few | TGTGCCAGCAGGGACAGGGGCCCTGAGTCTGGGGCCAACGTCCTGACTTTC | CASRDRGPESGANVLTF
- | TRBJ2-1 | TRBV11-2 | - | TGTGCCACCGAACTAGCCCAAGGCGAGCAGTTCTTC | CATELAQGEQFF
- | TRBJ2-7 | TRBV29-1 | few | TGCAGCGTTGGGGGGTATGTTGGTAGCGAGCAGTACTTC | CSVGGYVGSEQYF
TRBD2 | TRBJ2-1 | TRBV6-1 | few | TGTGCCAGCAGGGGAGCTAGCGGGGGGCCCGGGTCTCTCAATGAGCAGTTCTTC | CASRGASGGPGSLNEQFF
TRBD1 | TRBJ2-1 | TRBV12-3/TRBV12-4 | - | TGTGCCAGCAGTTGGACAGGGATGTACAATGAGCAGTTCTTC | CASSWTGMYNEQFF
- | TRBJ2-5 | TRBV11-3 | - | TGTGCCAGCAGCTTAGGGGGGGCGAGGTTGGAGACCCAGTACTTC | CASSLGGARLETQYF